This T cell receptor (beta chain) emerged from a study of cytomegalovirus exposure and HLA in healthy donors. Study-level results: In a later analysis, a missense DCLRE1C variant was linked to TCR beta V- and J-gene trimming.

Germline V gene sequence: CDR1 LNHDA, CDR2 SQIVND (reference sequence). Trimming took 6 bases from V and 3 from J; bases not matched to a gene: 8. CDR3 length: 15 amino acids. Primers: 60 Vbeta forward and 13 Jbeta reverse. TCRdb keeps only in-frame clones here, not all; method: immunoSEQ multiplex PCR. The top ten hold more than 3% of the sample, which has 100,000 to 150,000 clones, 75% to 85% seen once. This clone was detected only once. Its specificity is not known. The TCR was taken from a man between 40 and 49 years old in good health and CMV-seronegative. Material: PBMCs. This chain uses TRBV19 with TRBJ1-5; 7 nucleotides agree with TRBD1. CDR3 nucleotide sequence: TGTGCCAGTAGGACCGGGACAGCGAACAATCAGCCCCAGCATTTT. Translating gives CASRTGTANNQPQHF.